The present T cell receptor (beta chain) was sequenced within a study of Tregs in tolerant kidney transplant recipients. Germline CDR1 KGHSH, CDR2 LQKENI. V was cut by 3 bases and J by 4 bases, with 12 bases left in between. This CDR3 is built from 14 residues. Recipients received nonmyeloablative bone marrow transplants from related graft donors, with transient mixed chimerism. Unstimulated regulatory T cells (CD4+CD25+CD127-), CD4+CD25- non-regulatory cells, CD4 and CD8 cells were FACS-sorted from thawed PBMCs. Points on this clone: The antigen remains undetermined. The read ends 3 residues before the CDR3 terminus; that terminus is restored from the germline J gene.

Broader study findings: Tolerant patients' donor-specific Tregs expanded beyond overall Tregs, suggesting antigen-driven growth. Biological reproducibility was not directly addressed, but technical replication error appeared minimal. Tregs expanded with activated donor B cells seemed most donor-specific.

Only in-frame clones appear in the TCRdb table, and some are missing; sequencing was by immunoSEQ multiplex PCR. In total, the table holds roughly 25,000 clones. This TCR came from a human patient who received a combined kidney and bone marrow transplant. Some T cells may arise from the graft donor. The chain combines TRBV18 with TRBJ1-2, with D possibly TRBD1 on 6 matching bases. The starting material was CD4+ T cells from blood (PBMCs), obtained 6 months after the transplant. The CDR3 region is CASSPDSEGYGYTF. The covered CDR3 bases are TGTGCCAGCTCACCGGACAGCGAAGGCTATGGC. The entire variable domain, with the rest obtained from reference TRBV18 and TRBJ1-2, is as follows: NAGVMQNPRHLVRRRGQEARLRCSPMKGHSHVYWYRQLPEEGLKFMVYLQKENIIDESGMPKERFSAEFPKEGPSILRIQQVVRGDSAAYFCASSPDSEGYGYTFGSGTRLTVV.